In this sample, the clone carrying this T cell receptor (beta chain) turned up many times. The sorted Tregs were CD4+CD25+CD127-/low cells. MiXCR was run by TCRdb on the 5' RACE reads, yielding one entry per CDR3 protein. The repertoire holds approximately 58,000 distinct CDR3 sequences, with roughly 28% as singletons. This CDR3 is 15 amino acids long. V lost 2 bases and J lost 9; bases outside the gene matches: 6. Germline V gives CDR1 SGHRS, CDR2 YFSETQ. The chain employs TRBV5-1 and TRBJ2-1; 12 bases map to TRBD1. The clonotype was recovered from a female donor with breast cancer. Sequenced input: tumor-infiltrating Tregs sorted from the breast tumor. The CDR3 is CASSLGTGGPGEQFF. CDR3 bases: TGCGCCAGCAGCTTAGGGACAGGGGGCCCCGGTGAGCAGTTCTTC.